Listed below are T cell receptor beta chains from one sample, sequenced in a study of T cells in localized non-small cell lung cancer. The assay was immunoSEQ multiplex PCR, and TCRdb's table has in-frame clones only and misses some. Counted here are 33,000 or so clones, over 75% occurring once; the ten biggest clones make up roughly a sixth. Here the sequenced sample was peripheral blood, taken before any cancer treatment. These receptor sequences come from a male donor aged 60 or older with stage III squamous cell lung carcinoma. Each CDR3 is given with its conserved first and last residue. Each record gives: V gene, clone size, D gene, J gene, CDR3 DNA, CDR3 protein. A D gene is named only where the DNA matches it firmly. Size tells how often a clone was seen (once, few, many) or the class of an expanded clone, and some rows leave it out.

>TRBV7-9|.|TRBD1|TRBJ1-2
TGTGCCAGCAGCTCATCAGGGGGTAACTATGGCTACACCTTC
CASSSSGGNYGYTF
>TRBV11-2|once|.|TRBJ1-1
TGTGCCAGCAGCTTTCTCGCTGAAGCTTTCTTT
CASSFLAEAFF
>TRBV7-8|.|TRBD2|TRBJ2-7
TGTGCCAGCAGCTTAGCGTTATCTAGCGGGGGGGGCTCCTACGAGCAGTACTTC
CASSLALSSGGGSYEQYF
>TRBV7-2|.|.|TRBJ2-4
TGTGCCAGCAGCTTAAGCCCCAGCGAAAACATTCAGTACTTC
CASSLSPSENIQYF
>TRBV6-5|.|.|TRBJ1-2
TGTGCCAGCAGCTTGATGGCCCAAGGGGGCTACACCTTC
CASSLMAQGGYTF
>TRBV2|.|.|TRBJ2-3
TGTGCCAGTACTATTACAGGGAGATATACGCAGTATTTT
CASTITGRYTQYF
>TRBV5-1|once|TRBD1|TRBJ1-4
TGCGCCAGCAGTCCCGGGACAGAGAATGAAAAACTGTTTTTT
CASSPGTENEKLFF
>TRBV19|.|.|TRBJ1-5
TGTGCCAGTAGTTTAACAGGGTACCAGCCCCAGCATTTT
CASSLTGYQPQHF
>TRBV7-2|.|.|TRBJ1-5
TGTGCCAGCAGCTTTACAGGGACCCAGCCCCAGCATTTT
CASSFTGTQPQHF
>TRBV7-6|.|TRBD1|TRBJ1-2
TGTGCCAGCAGCTTACAGGGGGGGGTTAACTATGGCTACACCTTC
CASSLQGGVNYGYTF
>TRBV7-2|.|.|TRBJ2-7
TGTGCCAGCAGTACCACAGGGTACGAGCAGTACTTC
CASSTTGYEQYF
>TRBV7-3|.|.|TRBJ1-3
TGTGCCAGCAGCCCAGTACATGGAAACACCATATATTTT
CASSPVHGNTIYF
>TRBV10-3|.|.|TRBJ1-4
TGTGCCATCAGTGATTCGGGGGCAACTAATGAAAAACTGTTTTTT
CAISDSGATNEKLFF
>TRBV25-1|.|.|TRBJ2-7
TGTGCCAGCAGTCGCCCCGGGACGGGTTCCTACGAGCAGTACTTC
CASSRPGTGSYEQYF
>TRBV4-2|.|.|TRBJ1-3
TGTGCCAGCAGCCAAGATCGGGCTCTGACTGGAAACACCATATATTTT
CASSQDRALTGNTIYF
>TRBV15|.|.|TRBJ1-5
TGTGCCACCAGCAGAGATACTCAGCCCCAGCATTTT
CATSRDTQPQHF
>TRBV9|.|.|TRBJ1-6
TGTGCCAGCAGCGTAGACGGCTATTCACCCCTCCACTTT
CASSVDGYSPLHF
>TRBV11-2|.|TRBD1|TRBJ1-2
TGTGCCAGCAGCCTCAGACAGGGCCCTAACTATGGCTACACCTTC
CASSLRQGPNYGYTF
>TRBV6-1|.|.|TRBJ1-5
TGTGCCAGCAGTGATGATACACGGAGCAATCAGCCCCAGCATTTT
CASSDDTRSNQPQHF
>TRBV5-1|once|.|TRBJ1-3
TGCGCCAGCAGCTTACGGTCCCCTGGAAACACCATATATTTT
CASSLRSPGNTIYF
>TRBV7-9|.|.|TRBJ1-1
TGTGCCAGCAGCTTAGGGAAGGGGAACACTGAAGCTTTCTTT
CASSLGKGNTEAFF
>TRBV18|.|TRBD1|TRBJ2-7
TGTGCCAGCTCACCTTCCGGGACAGGGAGATCCTACGAGCAGTACTTC
CASSPSGTGRSYEQYF